The present entry profiles one T cell receptor beta chain with its context. Its antigen is not known. Sequence at one end of the junction differs from germline and may be a read error. TCRdb independently ran MiXCR on the multiplex PCR reads; one entry per CDR3 protein. The table shows 150,000 to 200,000 distinct CDR3 sequences, with more than 25% occurring only once. Samples came from axillary lymph nodes draining the breast cancer. The sample comes from a study of breast tumors, draining lymph nodes, adjacent tissues. Study observations and caveats: Compared with basal-like, luminal-like tumors shared significantly more repertoire with nontumor tissue.

Germline V lookup: CDR1 ENHRY, CDR2 SYGVKD. The CDR3 spans 15 residues. The receptor comes from a female donor with breast cancer. Some clones in this sample may be carry-over from other donors' samples. V and J are TRBV10-3 and TRBJ2-3, with D perhaps TRBD2 (5 bases). Sequencing was carried out using axillary lymph node tissue. This CDR3 reads CASSTRGFFADTQYF. The CDR3 DNA is TGTGCCAGCAGTACACGGGGTTTTTTCGCAGATACGCAGTATTTT.